The 28 T cell receptor beta chains presented below share a single source sample, sequenced in a study of read filtering for tumor transcriptome and immune sequencing. Molecular barcoded adaptors covering alpha/delta and beta/gamma chains were used on about 390 ng RNA. TCRdb itself ran the reads through MiXCR, one entry per CDR3 protein. Seen here are some 46,000 distinct CDR3 sequences, around 12% observed once, and the top ten hold about 14%. The specimen was a population of CD138-negative cells sorted from bone marrow. The receptor source for this set is a donor over 35 with multiple myeloma.

There are many counts of this clonotype. The chain employs TRBV29-1 and TRBJ2-1; 9 bases are shared with TRBD2. V gave up 7 bases and J gave up 0 bases; unmatched junction bases: 16. The CDR3 runs 18 residues. Looked up from germline, CDR1 is SQVTM and CDR2 is ANQGSEA. CDR3: CSAQRMSGRPSSYNEQFF. The CDR3 DNA is TGCAGCGCCCAGAGGATGAGCGGGAGGCCGAGCTCCTACAATGAGCAGTTCTTC.

This clonotype was seen a few times. This chain connects TRBV28 to TRBJ2-3; tentative D call: TRBD2 (5 bases). Trimming removed 6 bases from V and 0 bases from J, with 10 bases in between. Germline V gives CDR1 MDHEN, CDR2 SYDVKM. CDR3 length equals 14 residues. CDR3 sequence reads: CASRGSRSTDTQYF. The CDR3 nucleotides are TGTGCCAGCAGAGGGAGTAGGAGCACAGATACGCAGTATTTT.

The V gene is TRBV12-3 or TRBV12-4, the J gene TRBJ1-1, with 8 bases aligning to TRBD1. The CDR3 contains 14 residues. V was clipped by 3 bases and J by 5 bases; unmatched bases: 5. CDR3 sequence (DNA): TGTGCCAGCAGTTTCGGACAGGGCTTAACTGAAGCTTTCTTT. It encodes CASSFGQGLTEAFF.

A word on this clonotype: Possible read error: a much larger clone is one base away. The V gene is TRBV4-1, the J gene TRBJ1-4; 8 bases are shared with TRBD1. The CDR3 spans 16 residues. Germline V CDR1 and CDR2: MGHRA, YSYEKL. DNA of the CDR3: TGCGCCAGCAGAAATTCATACAGGGGGGCTAATAAAAAACTGTTTTTT. Its protein product is CASRNSYRGANKKLFF.

This clonotype was observed many times. V is TRBV28 and J is TRBJ2-7, with TRBD1 matching 7 bases. V was clipped by 5 bases and J by 0 bases; unmatched bases: 7. Germline CDR1 MDHEN, CDR2 SYDVKM. The CDR3 extends over 15 amino acids. The DNA for the CDR3 is TGTGCCAGCAGTATCGGGACAGCCCTCTCCTACGAGCAGTACTTC. Residues: CASSIGTALSYEQYF.

This clonotype came up many times. This chain links TRBV29-1 with TRBJ1-1, with TRBD1 as a possible D gene (5 bases). Between the trimmed V and J ends, which lost 4 bases and 8 bases, there was a span of 11 bases. The CDR3 is 11 residues long. Germline assignment: CDR1 SQVTM and CDR2 ANQGSEA. The chain's CDR3 is CSVAQRGEAFF. DNA of the CDR3: TGCAGCGTTGCTCAGAGGGGCGAAGCTTTCTTT. The complete variable domain, with remaining parts taken from reference TRBV29-1 and TRBJ1-1, reads SAVISQKPSRDICQRGTSLTIQCQVDSQVTMMFWYRQQPGQSLTLIATANQGSEATYESGFVIDKFPISRPNLTFSTLTVSNMSPEDSSIYLCSVAQRGEAFFGQGTRLTVV.

The sample holds many counts of this clonotype. This may come from a read error, since a much larger clone is one base off. The genes are TRBV2 and TRBJ1-5, with 7 bases lining up with TRBD1. CDR3 length: 14 residues. Per germline, CDR1 SNHLY and CDR2 FYNNEI. DNA for the CDR3: TGTGCCAGCAGTGATCAGGGGGTCAATCTGCCCCAGCATTTT. This codes for CASSDQGVNLPQHF.

This clonotype was seen ten or more times. This chain joins TRBV4-1 and TRBJ2-1; 10 bases are shared with TRBD2. This CDR3 has 16 residues. The V segment lost 3 bases and the J segment 4 bases; nucleotides outside the gene matches: 6. Germline lookup yields CDR1 MGHRA and CDR2 YSYEKL. The CDR3 region has the DNA TGCGCCAGCAGCCAGAAAGCGGGAGGGGTTTACAATGAGCAGTTCTTC. Its protein is CASSQKAGGVYNEQFF.

This clonotype was seen at least ten times. V usage is TRBV20-1 and J usage is TRBJ2-7; 10 bases are a match to TRBD2. The germline gives CDR1 DFQATT, CDR2 SNEGSKA (reference sequence). There are 12 residues in the CDR3. Trimming took 3 bases from V and 7 from J; bases not matched to a gene: 3. The CDR3 nucleotides read TGCAGTGCTAGTCTAGCGGGAGTTGAGCAGTACTTC. Its protein product is CSASLAGVEQYF.

This clonotype was recorded many times. J is TRBJ2-1 and V is TRBV7-3; D is uncertain. The CDR3 runs to 13 residues. Germline CDR1 reads SGHTA; CDR2 reads FQGTGA. V gave up 5 bases and J gave up 7 bases, with 12 bases separating them. CDR3 sequence reads: CASSLQIWNEQFF. CDR3 DNA sequence: TGTGCCAGCAGCCTCCAGATTTGGAATGAGCAGTTCTTC.

In regard to this clonotype: The DNA is omitted, as the CDR3 cannot be located on it reliably, and the CDR3 follows TCRdb's listing. The chain couples TRBV7-9 to TRBJ2-5; whether TRBD1, the table's D call, matches the DNA was not checked. From germline, CDR1 is SEHNR and CDR2 FQNEAQ (reference sequence). With termini counted, the CDR3 has 22 amino acids. CDR3 protein: CASSLDLCASSSPPAGEETQYF.

This clonotype came up many times. This rearrangement joins TRBV4-2 to TRBJ2-1; D is unresolved. CDR1 and CDR2 (germline): LGHNA, YNFKEQ. The V end lost 1 base, the J end lost 3 bases, and 10 bases lay between the germline ends. The CDR3 runs 15 residues. DNA of the CDR3: TGTGCCAGCAGCCAAGGGTTGGCGGACTACAATGAGCAGTTCTTC. Protein sequence: CASSQGLADYNEQFF.

This clonotype appeared many times. The V gene is TRBV29-1, the J gene TRBJ2-7, with D perhaps assigned TRBD1 or TRBD2 (7 bases each). V lost 6 bases and J 6 bases, leaving 18 bases between the germline ends. CDR3 length: 13 residues. Germline loops: CDR1 SQVTM, CDR2 ANQGSEA. The CDR3 region is CSVIFRGGGEQYF. The CDR3, as DNA: TGCAGCGTCATCTTCAGGGGGGGGGGCGAGCAGTACTTC.

In this sample, this clonotype turned up many times. The chain joins TRBV14 to TRBJ1-1, with D perhaps matching TRBD1 (5 bases). V was cut by 4 bases and J by 0 bases, with 6 bases left in between. CDR1 and CDR2 from the germline V gene are SGHDN and FVKESK. CDR3 length: 13 residues. The CDR3 DNA reads TGTGCCAGCAGCCGGGGACTGAACACTGAAGCTTTCTTT. This encodes CASSRGLNTEAFF.

The J gene is TRBJ2-1, the V gene TRBV30, with D maybe TRBD2 (5 bases). V was shortened by 3 bases and J by 8 bases, with 26 bases between the two germline ends. This CDR3 has 17 residues. CDR1 and CDR2 (germline): GTSNPN, SVGIG (reference sequence). The CDR3 nucleotides read TGTGCCTGGAGAGTTGAGAGGGCCCAGTTTGGGGAGCATGAGCAGTTCTTC. Amino acids: CAWRVERAQFGEHEQFF.

This clonotype was counted at least ten times. This chain connects TRBV4-1 to TRBJ1-2, with D unresolved. The germline V and J ends were trimmed by 0 bases and 2 bases, with 13 bases remaining between them. This CDR3 has 16 residues. Germline-derived CDR1 and CDR2 are MGHRA and YSYEKL. The CDR3 sequence is CASSQDLNRVNYGYTF. CDR3 DNA: TGCGCCAGCAGCCAAGACCTGAACAGAGTCAACTATGGCTACACCTTC.

By frequency in the sample, this clonotype is medium-sized. The rearrangement uses TRBV7-3 and TRBJ2-1; D is ambiguous. V lost 4 bases to trimming and J lost 7 bases, with 8 bases between them. This CDR3 contains 12 residues. Germline CDR1 reads SGHTA; CDR2 reads FQGTGA. CDR3 sequence: CASSSAGNEQFF. CDR3 DNA sequence: TGTGCCAGCAGCTCCGCTGGGAATGAGCAGTTCTTC.

J is TRBJ2-1 and V is TRBV7-2; 9 nucleotides agree with TRBD2. V was pared by 9 bases and J by 0 bases, with 18 bases of the junction left unmatched. The CDR3 contains 19 residues. Germline CDR1 reads SGHTA; CDR2 reads FQGNSA. The CDR3 bases are TGTGCCAGGAGCCCCCCCGGGCCTAGCGGGACGAGCTCCTACAATGAGCAGTTCTTC. Translating it yields CARSPPGPSGTSSYNEQFF.

This clonotype was seen a handful of times. The gene calls are TRBV13 and TRBJ2-4; no reliable D call. Germline V CDR1 and CDR2: PRHDT, FYEKMQ (reference sequence). This CDR3 comprises 14 residues. The germline V and J ends were trimmed by 2 bases and 0 bases, with 5 bases remaining between them. For the CDR3, the DNA is TGTGCCAGCAGCTTAAGAGTAGCCAAAAACATTCAGTACTTC. It translates to CASSLRVAKNIQYF.

The chain joins TRBV6-2 or TRBV6-3 to TRBJ2-1; D unclear. This CDR3 is built from 14 residues. Trimming left V 4 bases short and J 0 bases short, with 7 bases between. The germline gives CDR1 MNHEY, CDR2 SVGEGT. CDR3 amino acids: CASSFGSSYNEQFF. The CDR3, as DNA: TGTGCCAGCAGTTTCGGCTCCTCCTACAATGAGCAGTTCTTC.

This clonotype was seen repeatedly, ten times or more. The chain carries TRBV9 and TRBJ2-1, with 9 bases matching TRBD2. Germline assignment: CDR1 SGDLS and CDR2 YYNGEE. The junction had 7 bases not matched to a gene; V was cut back by 2 bases and J by 7 bases. The length of the CDR3 is 15 residues. The CDR3 protein is CASSVSGSPGNEQFF. The CDR3 bases are TGTGCCAGCAGCGTTAGCGGGAGCCCCGGGAATGAGCAGTTCTTC. Using reference TRBV9 and TRBJ2-1 for the parts outside the CDR3, the full variable domain is DSGVTQTPKHLITATGQRVTLRCSPRSGDLSVYWYQQSLDQGLQFLIQYYNGEERAKGNILERFSAQQFPDLHSELNLSSLELGDSALYFCASSVSGSPGNEQFFGPGTRLTVL.

This clonotype was recorded many times. The gene calls are TRBV29-1 and TRBJ2-5; no reliable D call. CDR3 length: 13 amino acids. Germline CDR1 is SQVTM and CDR2 is ANQGSEA. Trimming stripped 7 bases from V and 4 bases from J, with 16 bases between. The CDR3 loop reads CSARLGQAETQYF. The CDR3 nucleotides read TGCAGCGCCCGGTTGGGCCAGGCAGAGACCCAGTACTTC.

Concerning this clonotype itself: It may be a read error: a sequence one base away is much more abundant. Since the CDR3 does not end with the conserved phenylalanine or tryptophan, this likely comes from a read error. This CDR3 reads CASSQLASGSSYEQYL. CDR3 bases: TGTGCCAGCAGCCAGCTAGCTAGCGGGAGCTCCTACGAGCAGTACCTC. V gene TRBV7-2 combines with J gene TRBJ2-7, with TRBD2 matching 10 bases. The CDR3 is 16 residues long. CDR1 is SGHTA and CDR2 is FQGNSA in the germline V gene. Trimming removed 5 bases from V and 0 bases from J; junction bases left unmatched: 7.

This clonotype was observed at least ten times. The CDR3 reads CASRTGFSYNEQFF. The CDR3 nucleotides read TGTGCCAGCAGGACAGGGTTCTCCTACAATGAGCAGTTCTTC. V and J are TRBV6-1 and TRBJ2-1, with TRBD1 matching over 7 bases. J gave up 0 bases and V 6 bases, and 2 bases lay outside the gene matches. From germline, CDR1 is MNHNS and CDR2 SASEGT. The CDR3 consists of 14 residues.

This clonotype was observed many times. The J gene is TRBJ2-7, the V gene TRBV3-1; tentative D call: TRBD2 (5 bases). Looked up from germline, CDR1 is LGHDT and CDR2 is YNNKEL (reference sequence). Deletions cut 6 bases from V and 6 bases from J, with 15 bases between. The CDR3 length is 13 residues. The CDR3 protein is CASSQILESEQYF. The CDR3 coding sequence is TGTGCCAGCAGTCAGATACTAGAAAGCGAGCAGTACTTC.

Notes on this clonotype: A much larger clone is a single base away; this may be a read error. J is TRBJ2-5 and V is TRBV28; D unclear. The germline V gene has CDR1 MDHEN and CDR2 SYDVKM. The CDR3 has 11 amino acids. CDR3 DNA: TGTGCCAGCGGTTTAATGGAGACCCAGTACTTC. Translated, it gives CASGLMETQYF.

This clonotype occurred many times. A much more abundant neighbour one base away suggests this may be a read error. The rearrangement joins TRBV6-2 or TRBV6-3 to TRBJ2-1, with no clear D. This CDR3 region has 12 residues. Looked up from germline, CDR1 is MNHEY and CDR2 is SVGEGT. Written as DNA, the CDR3 is TGTGCCACCCGTGCCTCCTTCAATGAGCAGTTCTTC. It yields the protein CATRASFNEQFF.

This clonotype was observed a handful of times. This sequence may be a read error, since a much larger clone differs from it by one base. V is TRBV29-1 and J is TRBJ2-5; D tentatively reads TRBD1 or TRBD2 (7 bases each). The CDR3 spans 14 residues. CDR1 and CDR2 from the germline V gene are SQVTM and ANQGSEA. The CDR3 DNA reads TGCGGCGTTGGGCAGGGGGGGGGTGTGGAGACCCAGTACTTC. This encodes CGVGQGGGVETQYF.